This TCR beta chain was captured in a study of beta chain features in type 1 diabetes. Trimming took off 5 bases at V and 0 bases at J, with 11 bases between the two ends. CDR3 size: 16 residues. Looked up from germline, CDR1 is MDHEN and CDR2 is SYDVKM. Markers CD45RO/CCR7/CD25/CD127/CD95/CD27 served to sort CD4+ naive, central memory, regulatory and stem cell-like memory cells. Purity of each sorted population was above 95%. General observations from the study: TCRB repertoires of naive, central memory and Treg cells appeared more similar among patients than among healthy donors. Sequencing used cDNA, and cells with high TCR expression could therefore be over-represented.

In the case of this clone: As yet, its antigen is unknown.

All of the isolated RNA was reverse transcribed, so expressed TCRB transcripts were sequenced. Libraries were prepared by immunoSEQ multiplex PCR; TCRdb keeps only in-frame clonotypes and omits some of them. The table lists 450,000 to 550,000 clones, roughly 31% of them singletons. This chain joins TRBV28 and TRBJ2-6, with D possibly being TRBD1 (5 bases). Sequencing was done on a sample of naive CD4+ T cells from blood. The TCR sequence derives from a man younger than 35 in good health. The CDR3 DNA is TGTGCCAGCAGTCCTCAGGGCAGCTCTGGGGCCAACGTCCTGACTTTC. Amino acid sequence: CASSPQGSSGANVLTF.